The 21 T cell receptor beta chains listed next were all sequenced from one sample in a study of T cell repertoires in cytomegalovirus infection. These TCRs are of unknown antigen specificity. In TCRdb, the reads were re-called with MiXCR into one record per CDR3 protein. The data show about 900,000 distinct CDR3 sequences, less than 35% seen once. Specimen: cultured CD8+ T cells from PBMCs, collected from culture after CMV antigen stimulation. These receptor sequences come from a human donor in good health (CMV status not recorded). Some clones in this sample may be carry-over from other donors' samples.

The V gene is TRBV19, the J gene TRBJ2-3; 11 nucleotides line up with TRBD1. The CDR3 spans 16 residues. V lost 2 bases and J lost 3; bases outside the gene matches: 4. Per germline, CDR1 LNHDA and CDR2 SQIVND (reference sequence). CDR3 in amino acids: CASSIRGQGGTDTQYF. The DNA for the CDR3 is TGTGCCAGTAGTATAAGGGGACAGGGGGGTACAGATACGCAGTATTTT.

The rearrangement links TRBV5-5 to TRBJ2-1, with a tentative D call TRBD2 (7 bases). The germline V gene has CDR1 SGHKS and CDR2 YYEKEE (reference sequence). Trimming removed 0 bases from V and 5 bases from J, with 12 bases in between. The CDR3 runs 15 residues. CDR3 DNA sequence: TGTGCCAGCAGCTTGGAAGCGGGGACAAACAATGAGCAGTTCTTC. Residues: CASSLEAGTNNEQFF.

The rearrangement links TRBV6-2 or TRBV6-3 to TRBJ2-6; D is ambiguous. CDR3 size: 18 residues. Germline V gene lookup returns CDR1 MNHEY and CDR2 SVGEGT. V was shortened by 3 bases and J by 0 bases, with 15 bases between the two germline ends. The CDR3 region is CASSYGALPSSGANVLTF. CDR3 coding DNA: TGTGCCAGCAGTTATGGAGCATTACCTAGCTCTGGGGCCAACGTCCTGACTTTC.

V gene TRBV15 combines with J gene TRBJ2-7, with 10 bases fitting TRBD1. After removal of 5 bases from V and 3 bases from J, the junction contained 4 bases not matched to a gene. This CDR3 spans 14 amino acids. The V gene's germline CDR1 is LNHNV and CDR2 YYDKDF (reference sequence). CDR3 DNA sequence: TGTGCCACCAGCGCCGGACAGGGGGGCTACGAGCAGTACGTC. This codes for CATSAGQGGYEQYV.

The V and J genes are TRBV27 and TRBJ1-6; weak D call: TRBD1 (6 bases). Germline V gene lookup returns CDR1 MNHEY and CDR2 SMNVEV (reference sequence). This CDR3 comprises 13 residues. V lost 3 bases and J 8 bases, leaving 8 bases between the germline ends. The CDR3 is CASSFNRDSPLHF. The CDR3, as DNA: TGTGCCAGCAGTTTTAACAGGGATTCACCCCTCCACTTT.

This clonotype was seen only a few times. The chain carries TRBV27 and TRBJ1-1; D uncertain. This CDR3 comprises 13 residues. Germline V lookup: CDR1 MNHEY, CDR2 SMNVEV (reference sequence). With 2 bases removed from V and 1 base from J, the gap between germline ends came to 5 bases. The CDR3 loop is CASSLMKNTEAFF. The CDR3 nucleotides read TGTGCCAGCAGTTTAATGAAGAACACTGAAGCTTTCTTT.

About this clonotype: A read error may explain this, as a much larger clone is one base away. V and J are TRBV7-9 and TRBJ1-5, with D unclear. V was shortened by 7 bases and J by 6 bases, with 13 bases between the two germline ends. There are 13 residues in the CDR3. Germline V CDR1 and CDR2: SEHNR, FQNEAQ (reference sequence). The CDR3 bases are TGTGCCAGCAACTTGGGGTTCGGTCAGCCCCAGCATTTT. It specifies CASNLGFGQPQHF.

This clonotype has just a few counts. V gene TRBV4-1 combines with J gene TRBJ1-2; the D gene is possibly TRBD1 (5 bases). Per the germline V gene, CDR1 is MGHRA and CDR2 is YSYEKL. The ends were cut back, 0 bases at V and 8 bases at J, with 16 bases in the middle. The CDR3 length is 15 residues. DNA of the CDR3: TGCGCCAGCAGCCAAGATTCGGGACTGCCTTACGGCTACACCTTC. Translating it yields CASSQDSGLPYGYTF.

DNA for the CDR3: TGTGCCAGTAGTGATAATTCGGGACCAAGGGAGGGGATGGGCAATCAGCCCCAGCATTTT. The encoded protein is CASSDNSGPREGMGNQPQHF. The chain has TRBV19 and TRBJ1-5; tentative D call: TRBD1 (5 bases). The germline V gene encodes CDR1 LNHDA and CDR2 SQIVND (reference sequence). The CDR3 extends over 20 amino acids. V was trimmed by 5 bases and J by 2 bases, leaving 28 bases between them.

This clonotype was observed a handful of times. This chain uses TRBV7-8 with TRBJ2-7; 15 bases map to TRBD2. Germline CDR1 and CDR2: SGHVS and FQNEAQ. V lost 5 bases, J lost 9 bases, and 5 bases stayed unmatched. CDR3 length: 14 residues. The CDR3 sequence: CASSPGTSGGWQYV. CDR3 coding DNA: TGTGCCAGCAGCCCCGGGACTAGCGGGGGGTGGCAGTACGTC.

This sequence joins TRBV7-6 and TRBJ2-3; 7 nucleotides agree with TRBD1. CDR3 length equals 16 residues. Germline values: CDR1 SGHVS, CDR2 FNYEAQ. V shed 2 bases and J 4 bases; nucleotides not matched to a gene: 9. CDR3 DNA sequence: TGTGCCAGCAGCTTATCATCCGACAGGGCGGCAGATACGCAGTATTTT. It specifies CASSLSSDRAADTQYF. The entire variable domain, with the rest obtained from reference TRBV7-6 and TRBJ2-3, is as follows: GAGVSQSPRYKVTKRGQDVALRCDPISGHVSLYWYRQALGQGPEFLTYFNYEAQQDKSGLPNDRFSAERPEGSISTLTIQRTEQRDSAMYRCASSLSSDRAADTQYFGPGTRLTVL.

This rearrangement joins TRBV12-3 or TRBV12-4 to TRBJ2-3, with 8 bases fitting TRBD2. Trimming at V came to 3 bases and at J to 1 base, leaving 6 bases not matched to a gene. The CDR3 loop spans 16 amino acids. The CDR3 reads CASSFGAGAGTDTQYF. In DNA form, the CDR3 reads TGTGCCAGCAGTTTCGGAGCGGGGGCGGGCACAGATACGCAGTATTTT.

Only a few counts were recorded for this clonotype. The CDR3 reads CASRTALDRGNEQFF. The CDR3 DNA is TGTGCCAGCAGGACCGCTTTGGACAGGGGCAATGAGCAGTTCTTC. This rearrangement joins TRBV7-9 to TRBJ2-1, with TRBD1 matching over 9 bases. The germline V gene has CDR1 SEHNR and CDR2 FQNEAQ (reference sequence). V lost 6 bases, J lost 6 bases, and 9 bases stayed unmatched. This CDR3 spans 15 amino acids.

This sequence joins TRBV12-5 and TRBJ2-1; possible D gene TRBD2, 6 bases. With 5 bases removed from V and 5 bases from J, the gap between germline ends came to 16 bases. CDR3 size: 15 residues. CDR1 is LGHNT and CDR2 is FRNRAP in the germline V gene. CDR3 protein: CASGHFGGPNNEQFF. The CDR3 DNA sequence: TGTGCTAGTGGTCACTTCGGGGGTCCAAACAATGAGCAGTTCTTC.

This clonotype has more than one count but fewer than ten. The chain is built from TRBV19 and TRBJ1-6; D is ambiguous. The V end was cut by 2 bases, the J end by 8 bases, with 10 bases between. The CDR3 extends over 14 amino acids. CDR1 and CDR2 (germline): LNHDA, SQIVND (reference sequence). The CDR3 region is CASSIYGRDSPLHF. As DNA, the CDR3 is TGTGCCAGTAGTATATATGGTAGGGATTCACCCCTCCACTTT.

This clonotype came up a few times. This chain links TRBV27 with TRBJ2-7, with 7 nucleotides matching TRBD1. Germline V gene sequence: CDR1 MNHEY, CDR2 SMNVEV (reference sequence). The CDR3 has 12 amino acids. Trimming cost V 8 bases and J 4 bases; bases outside gene matches: 5. In DNA form, the CDR3 reads TGTGCCAGCGGCACGGGACAGTACGAGCAGTACGTC. Translation gives CASGTGQYEQYV.

This clonotype was counted at least ten times. The chain has TRBV7-6 and TRBJ2-5, with TRBD1 as a possible D gene (5 bases). CDR1 is SGHVS and CDR2 is FNYEAQ in the germline V gene. The CDR3 runs to 12 residues. V lost 5 bases and J lost 5, with 9 bases in between. CDR3 bases: TGTGCCAGCAGCGCTAGGGGCGAGACCCAGTACTTC. Translating it yields CASSARGETQYF.

The table lists this clonotype with many counts. The chain recombines TRBV12-3 or TRBV12-4 with TRBJ2-3; no definite D call. Trimming cost V 5 bases and J 2 bases, with 14 bases left between them. The CDR3 totals 15 residues. CDR3 in amino acids: CASSLRDITTDTQYF. The CDR3 nucleotides read TGTGCCAGCAGTCTCCGAGACATCACCACAGATACGCAGTATTTT.

The rearrangement uses TRBV6-6 and TRBJ2-3, with D perhaps matching TRBD1 (5 bases). This CDR3 contains 13 residues. Trimming shortened V by 1 base and J by 5 bases, and 7 bases separated the two germline ends. Germline CDR1 is MNHNY and CDR2 is SVGAGI (reference sequence). CDR3 bases: TGTGCCAGCAGTTACTGGGGCCTAGATACGCAGTATTTT. As protein: CASSYWGLDTQYF.

In this sample, this clonotype turned up a few times. This CDR3 is CASSLSDEMNTEAFF. The CDR3 DNA sequence: TGTGCCAGCAGTTTATCAGACGAGATGAACACTGAAGCTTTCTTT. This sequence joins TRBV12-3 or TRBV12-4 and TRBJ1-1; D call uncertain. This CDR3 has 15 amino acids. V dropped 2 bases and J dropped 0 bases, with 10 bases sitting between them.

This sequence joins TRBV20-1 and TRBJ1-6, with 9 positions matching TRBD1. The V and J ends lost 1 base and 2 bases, in that order; junction bases with no gene match: 9. There are 18 residues in the CDR3. CDR1 DFQATT and CDR2 SNEGSKA come from the germline V gene (reference sequence). The CDR3 DNA follows: TGCAGTGCTAGAGTCAGCCGGGACAGGGTACCCTATAATTCACCCCTCCACTTT. Amino acids: CSARVSRDRVPYNSPLHF.